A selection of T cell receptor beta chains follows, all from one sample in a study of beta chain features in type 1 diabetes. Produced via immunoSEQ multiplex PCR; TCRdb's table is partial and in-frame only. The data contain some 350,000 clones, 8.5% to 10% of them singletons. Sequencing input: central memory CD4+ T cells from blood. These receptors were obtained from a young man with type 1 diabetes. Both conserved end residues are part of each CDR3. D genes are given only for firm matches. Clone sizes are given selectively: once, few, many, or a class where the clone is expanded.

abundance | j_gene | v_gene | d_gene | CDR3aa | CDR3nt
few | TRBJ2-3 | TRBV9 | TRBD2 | CASSVGLAVDTQYF | TGTGCCAGCAGCGTAGGGCTAGCGGTAGATACGCAGTATTTT
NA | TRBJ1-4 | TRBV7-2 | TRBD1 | CASSSQAGGDRVYEKLFF | TGTGCCAGCAGCTCGCAGGCGGGGGGAGACAGGGTATATGAAAAACTGTTTTTT
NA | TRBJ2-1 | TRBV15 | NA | CATSRANSGNEQFF | TGTGCCACCAGCAGGGCTAACTCTGGGAATGAGCAGTTCTTC
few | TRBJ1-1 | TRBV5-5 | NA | CASSFLDSGTEAFF | TGTGCCAGCAGCTTTCTGGACAGCGGCACTGAAGCTTTCTTT
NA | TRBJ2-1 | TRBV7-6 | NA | CASSSFSKGNDNEQFF | TGTGCCAGCAGCTCTTTTTCAAAGGGAAACGACAATGAGCAGTTCTTC
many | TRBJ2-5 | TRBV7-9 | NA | CASSSGGSETQYF | TGTGCCAGCAGTTCAGGGGGGTCCGAGACCCAGTACTTC
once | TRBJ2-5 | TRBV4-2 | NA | CASSFRGPGETQYF | TGTGCCAGCAGCTTTAGAGGGCCCGGGGAGACCCAGTACTTC
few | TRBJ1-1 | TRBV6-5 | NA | CASRPPGGGSTEAFF | TGTGCCAGCAGACCGCCCGGTGGGGGTTCCACTGAAGCTTTCTTT
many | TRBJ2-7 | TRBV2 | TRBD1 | CASSGGRGMGEQYF | TGTGCCAGCAGTGGCGGCAGGGGGATGGGGGAGCAGTACTTC
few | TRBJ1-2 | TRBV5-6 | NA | CASSSGYGYTF | TGTGCCAGCAGCTCAGGGTATGGCTACACCTTC
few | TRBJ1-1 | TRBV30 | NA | CAWKVAGNTEAFF | TGTGCCTGGAAGGTGGCAGGGAATACTGAAGCTTTCTTT
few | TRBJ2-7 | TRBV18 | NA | CASSPESYEQYF | TGTGCCAGCTCACCTGAATCCTACGAGCAGTACTTC
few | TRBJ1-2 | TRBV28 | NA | CASSENPGDVIGGYTF | TGTGCCAGCAGCGAGAATCCAGGGGACGTGATCGGAGGCTACACCTTC
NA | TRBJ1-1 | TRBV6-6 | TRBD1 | CASSLDRVNTEAFF | TGTGCCAGCAGTCTAGACAGGGTGAACACTGAAGCTTTCTTT
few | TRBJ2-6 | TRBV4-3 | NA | CASSQKIGGTGANVLTF | TGCGCCAGCAGCCAAAAAATCGGAGGGACTGGGGCCAACGTCCTGACTTTC
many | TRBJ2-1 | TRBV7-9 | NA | CASSLAGTTYNEQFF | TGTGCCAGCAGCTTGGCCGGGACGACCTACAATGAGCAGTTCTTC
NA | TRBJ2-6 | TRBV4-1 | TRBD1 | CASSHSGDRGFSGANVLTF | TGCGCCAGCAGCCACTCTGGGGACAGGGGCTTCTCTGGGGCCAACGTCCTGACTTTC
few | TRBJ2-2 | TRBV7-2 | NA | CASSLAAAWGGELFF | TGTGCCAGCAGCTTAGCGGCGGCCTGGGGCGGGGAGCTGTTTTTT
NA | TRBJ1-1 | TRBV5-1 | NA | CASSLSTGTEAFF | TGCGCCAGCAGCTTGTCAACTGGCACTGAAGCTTTCTTT
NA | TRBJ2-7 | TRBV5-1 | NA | CASSFARDYEQYF | TGCGCCAGCAGCTTCGCACGGGACTACGAGCAGTACTTC
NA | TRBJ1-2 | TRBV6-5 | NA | CASTRDGIANYGYTF | TGTGCCAGCACCCGGGACGGCATAGCTAACTATGGCTACACCTTC
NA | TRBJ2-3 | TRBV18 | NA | CASSPSTSTDTQYF | TGTGCCAGCTCACCATCCACTAGCACAGATACGCAGTATTTT
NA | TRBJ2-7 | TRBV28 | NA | CASSPKAYEQYF | TGTGCCAGCAGTCCCAAAGCTTACGAGCAGTACTTC
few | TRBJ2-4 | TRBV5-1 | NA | CASSSGPGGAKNIQYF | TGCGCCAGCAGCTCAGGGCCTGGCGGGGCCAAAAACATTCAGTACTTC
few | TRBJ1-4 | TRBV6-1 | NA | CASRRGTNEKLFF | TGTGCCAGCCGCAGGGGAACTAATGAAAAACTGTTTTTT
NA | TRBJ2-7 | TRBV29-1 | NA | CSVGARVTYEQYF | TGCAGCGTTGGGGCGCGGGTTACCTACGAGCAGTACTTC
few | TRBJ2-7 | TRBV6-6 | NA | CATRGGPSYEQYF | TGTGCCACAAGGGGGGGGCCGTCCTACGAGCAGTACTTC
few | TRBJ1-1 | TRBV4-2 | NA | CASSGDRNTEAFF | TGTGCCAGCAGCGGTGACAGGAACACTGAAGCTTTCTTT
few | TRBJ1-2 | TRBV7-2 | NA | CASSLDREVGGYTF | TGTGCCAGCAGCTTAGATCGGGAGGTAGGAGGCTACACCTTC
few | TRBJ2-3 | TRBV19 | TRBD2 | CASSRGPSGRANADTQYF | TGTGCCAGTAGTAGGGGGCCTAGCGGGAGGGCGAATGCAGATACGCAGTATTTT
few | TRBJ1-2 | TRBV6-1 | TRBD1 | CASSEAWDRTTWGYTF | TGTGCCAGCAGTGAAGCATGGGACAGGACTACCTGGGGCTACACCTTC
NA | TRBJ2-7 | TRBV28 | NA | CASSLTIYEQYF | TGTGCCAGCAGTTTAACAATCTACGAGCAGTACTTC
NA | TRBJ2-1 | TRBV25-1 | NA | CASSHGGGSYNEQFF | TGTGCCAGCAGCCACGGAGGGGGCTCCTACAATGAGCAGTTCTTC